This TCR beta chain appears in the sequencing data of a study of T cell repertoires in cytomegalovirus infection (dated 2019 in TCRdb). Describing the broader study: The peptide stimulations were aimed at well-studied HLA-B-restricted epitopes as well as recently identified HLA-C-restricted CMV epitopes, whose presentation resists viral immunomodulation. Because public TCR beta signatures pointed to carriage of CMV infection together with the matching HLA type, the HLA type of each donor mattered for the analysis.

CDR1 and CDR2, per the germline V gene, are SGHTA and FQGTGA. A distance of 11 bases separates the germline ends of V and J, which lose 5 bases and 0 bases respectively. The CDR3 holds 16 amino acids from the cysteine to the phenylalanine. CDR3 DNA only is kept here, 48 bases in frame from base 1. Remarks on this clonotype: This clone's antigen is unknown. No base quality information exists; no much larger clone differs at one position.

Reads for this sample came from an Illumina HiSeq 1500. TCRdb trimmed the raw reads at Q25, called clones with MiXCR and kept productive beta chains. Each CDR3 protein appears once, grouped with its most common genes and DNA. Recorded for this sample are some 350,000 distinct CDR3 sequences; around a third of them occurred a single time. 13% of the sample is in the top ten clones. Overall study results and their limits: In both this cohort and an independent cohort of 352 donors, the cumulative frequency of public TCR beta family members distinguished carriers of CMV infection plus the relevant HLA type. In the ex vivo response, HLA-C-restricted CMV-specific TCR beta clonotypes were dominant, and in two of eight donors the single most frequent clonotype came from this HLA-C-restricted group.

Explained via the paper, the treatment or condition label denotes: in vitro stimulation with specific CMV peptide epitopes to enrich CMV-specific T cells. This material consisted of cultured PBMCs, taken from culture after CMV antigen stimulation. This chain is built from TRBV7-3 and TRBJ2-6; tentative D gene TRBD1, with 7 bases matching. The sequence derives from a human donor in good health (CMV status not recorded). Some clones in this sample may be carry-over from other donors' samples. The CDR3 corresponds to CASSQGGVSGANVLTF. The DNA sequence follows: TGTGCCAGCAGCCAGGGGGGTGTCTCTGGGGCCAACGTCCTGACTTTC.